The T cell receptor (beta chain) under discussion was sequenced for a study of spatial heterogeneity in lung cancer. Points from the study as a whole: Counts of expanded intratumoral alpha and beta TCRs tracked tumor mutation counts.

Germline V gives CDR1 MDHEN, CDR2 SYDVKM. Deletions cut 5 bases from V and 6 bases from J, with 10 bases between. This CDR3 has 12 residues. Time point reported: sample taken at primary tumor resection. MiXCR, run by TCRdb on the 5' RACE reads, gives a single entry per CDR3 protein. Here the sample spans 2,000 to 3,000 distinct CDR3 sequences, more than 7% being singletons. This clonotype turned up a few times. What it binds is not known. The chain links TRBV28 to TRBJ1-2; TRBD1 might be the D (5 bases). Material: lung tumor tissue, obtained at surgery. The sequence was collected from a male donor with early-stage non-small cell lung cancer. Here the CDR3 DNA reads TGTGCCAGCAGTAGGGGTGTCGATGGCTACACCTTC. Translated: CASSRGVDGYTF.